These 21 T cell receptor beta chains share one sample of origin, sequenced in a study of blood T cell repertoires in COVID-19. Method: immunoSEQ multiplex PCR; TCRdb's copy keeps in-frame clones and lacks some. The sample consists of 91,000 or so clones, roughly 86% of them appearing once. Material: peripheral blood. These receptors were collected from an older woman in a cohort sampled during active or convalescent COVID-19.

The CDR3 DNA reads as TGTGCCAGTAGTTCAACGGACAGGGTCTATGGCTACACCTTC. This codes for CASSSTDRVYGYTF. The rearrangement links TRBV19 to TRBJ1-2; 8 bases fit TRBD1. This CDR3 has 14 residues. V trimming: 5 bases; J trimming: 4 bases; junction bases outside the gene matches: 6. Germline CDR1 is LNHDA and CDR2 is SQIVND (reference sequence).

The chain uses TRBV5-1 and TRBJ1-1; tentative D call: TRBD1 (5 bases). The CDR3 length is 14 residues. Trimming took off 7 bases at V and 5 bases at J, with 18 bases between the two ends. Germline values: CDR1 SGHRS, CDR2 YFSETQ. The CDR3 DNA sequence: TGCGCCAGCTCTGATCCGGGGGGGAGAACTGAAGCTTTCTTT. Its protein is CASSDPGGRTEAFF.

The chain couples TRBV6-5 to TRBJ1-6; perhaps TRBD1 as D (5 bases). Germline V gives CDR1 MNHEY, CDR2 SVGAGI. This CDR3 spans 14 amino acids. V shed 7 bases and J shed 6 bases, with 13 bases lying between them. The CDR3: CASTPAGLNSPLHF. CDR3 bases: TGTGCCAGCACCCCGGCAGGGCTTAATTCACCCCTCCACTTT.

The genes are TRBV12-3 or TRBV12-4 and TRBJ1-1; D not certain. The CDR3 consists of 12 residues. V lost 5 bases and J 7 bases, leaving 11 bases between the germline ends. The CDR3 loop is CASSLRRSEAFF. The CDR3 region has the DNA TGTGCCAGCAGTCTCAGGAGGAGTGAAGCTTTCTTT.

This clone showed up just once. V usage is TRBV6-2 or TRBV6-3 and J usage is TRBJ2-7, with a possible D match to TRBD2 (6 bases). Trimming took 3 bases from V and 7 from J, leaving 16 bases between them. In germline, CDR1 is MNHEY, CDR2 SVGEGT. CDR3 length: 14 amino acids. For the CDR3, the DNA is TGTGCCAGCAGTTATCTCGAGGGAGGAGGTGAGCAGTACTTC. Encoded protein: CASSYLEGGGEQYF.

The chain joins TRBV28 to TRBJ2-3, with D maybe TRBD1 (6 bases). V dropped 10 bases and J dropped 6 bases, with 14 bases sitting between them. Germline lookup yields CDR1 MDHEN and CDR2 SYDVKM. This CDR3 region has 12 residues. CDR3 loop: CATGNRVDTQYF. For the CDR3, the DNA is TGTGCCACCGGGAACAGGGTGGATACGCAGTATTTT.

This chain connects TRBV28 to TRBJ1-3; weak D call: TRBD1 (5 bases). The length of the CDR3 is 15 residues. The ends were cut back, 5 bases at V and 0 bases at J, with 11 bases in the middle. Germline loops: CDR1 MDHEN, CDR2 SYDVKM. The DNA of the CDR3 is TGTGCCAGCAGTCTCCCTCAGGGCTCTGGAAACACCATATATTTT. This sequence encodes CASSLPQGSGNTIYF.

This clone was detected a few times. The J gene is TRBJ1-1, the V gene TRBV6-6; possibly TRBD1 for D (6 bases). The CDR3 loop spans 13 amino acids. V lost 7 bases to trimming and J lost 4 bases, with 13 bases between them. CDR1 is MNHNY and CDR2 is SVGAGI in the germline V gene (reference sequence). The CDR3 bases are TGTGCCAGCAACCGGGGGGGCTTCACTGAAGCTTTCTTT. This codes for CASNRGGFTEAFF.

This sequence joins TRBV3-1 (or the pseudogene TRBV3-2) and TRBJ2-3; 11 bases align to TRBD2. The CDR3 is made up of 11 amino acids. J was trimmed by 14 bases and V by 5 bases; bases with no gene match: 3. The germline CDR1 and CDR2 sequences are LGHDT and YNNKEL (reference sequence). The CDR3 DNA sequence: TGTGCCAGCAGCTATAGCGGGGGGGTGTATTTT. Its protein is CASSYSGGVYF.

This clone was detected only once. V gene TRBV28 combines with J gene TRBJ1-1; tentatively, D is TRBD1 (6 bases). This CDR3 has 14 amino acids. Looked up from germline, CDR1 is MDHEN and CDR2 is SYDVKM. The ends were cut back, 7 bases at V and 2 bases at J, with 14 bases in the middle. The CDR3 protein is CASIEGTSNTEAFF. The CDR3 DNA reads as TGTGCCAGCATCGAAGGGACAAGTAACACTGAAGCTTTCTTT.

The V and J genes are TRBV2 and TRBJ2-1; D unclear. V lost 0 bases, J lost 6 bases, and 9 bases lay in between. CDR1 is SNHLY, CDR2 FYNNEI, per germline. This CDR3 is built from 14 residues. CDR3 residues: CASSEASPLNEQFF. The CDR3 coding sequence is TGTGCCAGCAGTGAAGCGAGCCCCCTCAATGAGCAGTTCTTC.

The chain joins TRBV7-9 to TRBJ1-1; D might be TRBD1 (6 bases). V dropped 5 bases and J dropped 0 bases, with 19 bases sitting between them. The CDR3 has 17 residues. The germline CDR1 and CDR2 sequences are SEHNR and FQNEAQ (reference sequence). The CDR3 loop reads CASSALGGARVNTEAFF. CDR3 nucleotide sequence: TGTGCCAGCAGCGCCCTAGGGGGGGCAAGGGTGAACACTGAAGCTTTCTTT.

This clone was counted once. The CDR3 reads CASSLGPDKSSFF. DNA of the CDR3: TGTGCCAGCAGCTTAGGCCCGGACAAGAGCAGTTTCTTC. The chain is built from TRBV7-2 and TRBJ2-1; weak D call: TRBD1 (5 bases). The CDR3 is 13 residues long. Looked up from germline, CDR1 is SGHTA and CDR2 is FQGNSA. V was shortened by 1 base and J by 16 bases, with 17 bases between the two germline ends. Full variable domain (remainder filled in from reference TRBV7-2 and TRBJ2-1): GAGVSQSPSNKVTEKGKDVELRCDPISGHTALYWYRQSLGQGLEFLIYFQGNSAPDKSGLPSDRFSAERTGGSVSTLTIQRTQQEDSAVYLCASSLGPDKSSFFGPGTRLTVL.

This clone was counted between two and nine times. V usage is TRBV4-1 and J usage is TRBJ1-2, with TRBD1 as a possible D gene (6 bases). Deletions cut 3 bases from V and 5 bases from J, with 22 bases between. Germline assignment: CDR1 MGHRA and CDR2 YSYEKL. This CDR3 spans 17 amino acids. CDR3 amino acids: CASSHVTTGGQGYGYTF. DNA for the CDR3: TGCGCCAGCAGCCACGTCACCACCGGGGGGCAAGGATATGGCTACACCTTC.

The rearrangement joins TRBV18 to TRBJ1-3; perhaps TRBD1 as D (5 bases). The CDR3 sequence is 14 residues long. Trimming cost V 5 bases and J 1 base, with 9 bases left between them. From germline, CDR1 is KGHSH and CDR2 LQKENI. The CDR3 DNA reads as TGTGCCAGCTCAACGACAGAGTCTGGAAACACCATATATTTT. Translation: CASSTTESGNTIYF.

The chain carries TRBV30 and TRBJ1-1, with D hard to call. CDR3 size: 12 residues. The V end was cut by 4 bases, the J end by 9 bases, with 15 bases between. The germline V gene encodes CDR1 GTSNPN and CDR2 SVGIG (reference sequence). The CDR3 nucleotides read TGTGCCTGGAACCTTGGAGTAGAAAAAGCTTTCTTT. Protein product: CAWNLGVEKAFF.

This chain connects TRBV19 to TRBJ2-7; TRBD1 matches 9 bases. The CDR3 runs 14 residues. V lost 4 bases to trimming and J lost 6 bases; unmatched junction nucleotides: 7. Germline lookup yields CDR1 LNHDA and CDR2 SQIVND (reference sequence). DNA of the CDR3: TGTGCCAGTAGTACTGGGACAGGGATAGGCGAGCAGTACTTC. Translation gives CASSTGTGIGEQYF.

This clone was detected once. The chain couples TRBV5-1 to TRBJ1-6, with 8 bases matching TRBD1. Germline CDR1 SGHRS, CDR2 YFSETQ. The CDR3 runs 14 residues. The junction had 6 bases not matched to a gene; V was cut back by 4 bases and J by 9 bases. The CDR3 here is CASSQGQGASPLHF. The CDR3 bases are TGCGCCAGCAGCCAAGGACAGGGAGCTTCACCCCTCCACTTT.

The chain is built from TRBV19 and TRBJ2-2, with a tentative D call TRBD2 (5 bases). Germline V gene sequence: CDR1 LNHDA, CDR2 SQIVND (reference sequence). The CDR3 is made up of 15 amino acids. Deletions cut 3 bases from V and 6 bases from J, with 14 bases between. The chain's CDR3 is CASSIPGFIAGELFF. The DNA for the CDR3 is TGTGCCAGTAGTATCCCGGGGTTTATCGCCGGGGAGCTGTTTTTT. Supplemented by reference TRBV19 and TRBJ2-2, the full variable domain reads DGGITQSPKYLFRKEGQNVTLSCEQNLNHDAMYWYRQDPGQGLRLIYYSQIVNDFQKGDIAEGYSVSREKKESFPLTVTSAQKNPTAFYLCASSIPGFIAGELFFGEGSRLTVL.

This clone has only a few counts. J is TRBJ2-3 and V is TRBV20-1, with TRBD2 matching over 9 bases. The germline CDR1 and CDR2 sequences are DFQATT and SNEGSKA (reference sequence). There are 15 residues in the CDR3. V trimming: 3 bases; J trimming: 1 base; junction bases outside the gene matches: 5. This chain's CDR3 is CSASGKRGGTDTQYF. As DNA, the CDR3 is TGCAGTGCTAGTGGGAAGCGGGGGGGCACAGATACGCAGTATTTT.

The chain has TRBV27 and TRBJ2-7; D ambiguous. Germline V gives CDR1 MNHEY, CDR2 SMNVEV (reference sequence). The CDR3 covers 13 residues. V dropped 6 bases and J dropped 1 base, with 10 bases sitting between them. CDR3 DNA sequence: TGTGCCAGCAGGACAAGAGATTCCTACGAGCAGTACTTC. This gives the protein CASRTRDSYEQYF.